This paragraph reports one T cell receptor beta chain. Its antigen is still unknown. The sample is drawn from a study of Ad26.COV2.S vaccination and SARS-CoV-2 variants. Study-wide background: Doses of Ad26.COV2.S were injected into muscle once or twice, 56 days apart.

TCRdb's copy holds only in-frame clones and misses some; the assay was immunoSEQ multiplex PCR. The data contain 350,000 to 400,000 clones, approximately 91% of them singletons. Study outcomes and limitations: The TCR-based breadth and depth measures might underestimate overall T cell responses.

Treatment indicated: around 19 received Ad26.COV2.S at low or high dose, single or two shots; about 5 received placebo; per-sample allocation not given. Specimen acquisition occurred on day 63 following the initial vaccine or placebo injection. Vaccination used an Ad26 vector expressing Wuhan-strain SARS-CoV-2 spike. Germline V gene lookup returns CDR1 MNHEY and CDR2 SVGAGI. Trimming cost V 2 bases and J 9 bases, with 5 bases left between them. The CDR3 has 11 residues. The material was peripheral blood, obtained in a trial of Ad26.COV2.S vaccine versus placebo. This clonotype was obtained from a person between 18 and 59 years old who received the Ad26.COV2.S COVID-19 vaccine or a placebo. The V gene is TRBV6-5, the J gene TRBJ2-1; D uncertain. CDR3 bases: TGTGCCAGCAGTTACCACCGTGAGCAGTTCTTC. Its translation is CASSYHREQFF.